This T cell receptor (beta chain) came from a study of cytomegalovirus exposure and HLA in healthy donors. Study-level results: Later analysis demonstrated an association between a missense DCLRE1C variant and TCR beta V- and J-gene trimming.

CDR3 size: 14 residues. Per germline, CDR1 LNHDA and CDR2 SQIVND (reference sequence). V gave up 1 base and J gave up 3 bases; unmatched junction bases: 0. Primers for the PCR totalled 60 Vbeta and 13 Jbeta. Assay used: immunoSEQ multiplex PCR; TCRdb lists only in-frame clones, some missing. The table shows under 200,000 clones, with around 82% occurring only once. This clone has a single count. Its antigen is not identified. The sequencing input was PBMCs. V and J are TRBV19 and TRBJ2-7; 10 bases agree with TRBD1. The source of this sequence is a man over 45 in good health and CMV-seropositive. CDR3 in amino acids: CASSIGDRGYEQYF. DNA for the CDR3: TGTGCCAGTAGTATAGGGGACAGGGGCTACGAGCAGTACTTC.